The 21 T cell receptor beta chains below come from one sample, sequenced in a study of CD8 T cells in Susac syndrome. Random hexamers were used to reverse transcribe about 0.5 to 1 ug of RNA. A single record per CDR3 protein comes from TCRdb applying MiXCR to the immunoSEQ multiplex PCR reads. The repertoire consists of around 200,000 distinct CDR3 sequences, with 90% to 95% occurring once and the leading ten covering under 0.12%. The source material was CD4+ T cells from PBMCs. These receptors were taken from a human donor in good health.

The chain is built from TRBV3-1 and TRBJ1-5; D uncertain. Germline CDR1 LGHDT, CDR2 YNNKEL (reference sequence). Trimming took 3 bases from V and 2 from J, leaving 14 bases between them. The CDR3 spans 16 residues. The CDR3 DNA is TGTGCCAGCAGCCAGGGTAGGGCTAACGGCAATCAGCCCCAGCATTTT. Protein: CASSQGRANGNQPQHF. Full variable domain (rest looked up from reference TRBV3-1 and TRBJ1-5): DTAVSQTPKYLVTQMGNDKSIKCEQNLGHDTMYWYKQDSKKFLKIMFSYNNKELIINETVPNRFSPKSPDKAHLNLHINSLELGDSAVYFCASSQGRANGNQPQHFGDGTRLSIL.

CDR3 sequence (DNA): TGCAGCGCCCGACTCGACTACGAGCAGTACTTC. Translation gives CSARLDYEQYF. The chain joins TRBV29-1 to TRBJ2-7; D unclear. The ends were cut back, 7 bases at V and 3 bases at J, with 10 bases in the middle. CDR1 and CDR2 from the germline V gene are SQVTM and ANQGSEA. This CDR3 contains 11 residues.

The J gene is TRBJ2-3, the V gene TRBV4-2; D possibly corresponds to TRBD2 (6 bases). V lost 0 bases and J 14 bases, leaving 15 bases between the germline ends. The CDR3 length is 13 residues. Germline lookup yields CDR1 LGHNA and CDR2 YNFKEQ. CDR3 nucleotide sequence: TGTGCCAGCAGCCAAGAGCGGGCAGGGACTCGGTATTTT. Translation: CASSQERAGTRYF.

V usage is TRBV29-1 and J usage is TRBJ2-2; perhaps TRBD2 as D (6 bases). Trimming pared 2 bases from V and 6 bases from J, leaving 16 bases between. The V gene's germline CDR1 is SQVTM and CDR2 ANQGSEA. There are 15 residues in the CDR3. Here the CDR3 reads CSVEPPGGFAGELFF. For the CDR3, the DNA is TGCAGCGTTGAACCCCCCGGGGGTTTCGCCGGGGAGCTGTTTTTT.

The rearrangement links TRBV20-1 to TRBJ2-7; unclear D gene. Per the germline V gene, CDR1 is DFQATT and CDR2 is SNEGSKA (reference sequence). There are 11 residues in the CDR3. V lost 3 bases, J lost 7 bases, and 10 bases lay in between. The CDR3 loop is CSARWLGEQYF. The CDR3 coding sequence is TGCAGTGCTAGGTGGTTGGGGGAGCAGTACTTC.

The chain combines TRBV29-1 with TRBJ1-3, with a weak D call TRBD1 (5 bases). Trimming removed 4 bases at V and 8 bases at J, with 21 bases between. Germline assignment: CDR1 SQVTM and CDR2 ANQGSEA. This CDR3 contains 15 residues. CDR3 in DNA: TGCAGCGTTGTTTCAACGGGCCAGGGAGGGGACACCATATATTTT. Translation: CSVVSTGQGGDTIYF.

V and J are TRBV20-1 and TRBJ2-2, with D unresolved. Trimming shortened V by 6 bases and J by 4 bases, and 9 bases separated the two germline ends. The CDR3 extends over 12 amino acids. CDR1 DFQATT and CDR2 SNEGSKA come from the germline V gene (reference sequence). Here the CDR3 DNA reads TGCAGTGCCCCAGCAGCCACCGGGGAGCTGTTTTTT. The encoded protein is CSAPAATGELFF.

V is TRBV30 and J is TRBJ2-6; tentative D call: TRBD2 (6 bases). Germline V gene lookup returns CDR1 GTSNPN and CDR2 SVGIG (reference sequence). The CDR3 covers 17 residues. V lost 7 bases, J lost 0 bases, and 19 bases lay in between. The CDR3 region has the DNA TGTGCCTACCAGACCGGGACTGGGATCTCTGGGGCCAACGTCCTGACTTTC. The encoded protein is CAYQTGTGISGANVLTF.

The chain has TRBV14 and TRBJ1-1; D gene unclear. The CDR3 loop spans 12 amino acids. The V end was cut by 4 bases, the J end by 5 bases, with 8 bases between. CDR1 SGHDN and CDR2 FVKESK come from the germline V gene. The CDR3 coding sequence is TGTGCCAGCAGCCCATCAAGGACTGAAGCTTTCTTT. Protein: CASSPSRTEAFF. Drawing the rest from reference TRBV14 and TRBJ1-1, the complete variable domain is EAGVTQFPSHSVIEKGQTVTLRCDPISGHDNLYWYRRVMGKEIKFLLHFVKESKQDESGMPNNRFLAERTGGTYSTLKVQPAELEDSGVYFCASSPSRTEAFFGQGTRLTVV.

This chain links TRBV6-5 with TRBJ2-1; TRBD2 is a possible D gene (6 bases). Trimming cost V 0 bases and J 8 bases, with 8 bases left between them. Germline CDR1 MNHEY, CDR2 SVGAGI. The CDR3 extends over 13 amino acids. The CDR3 coding sequence is TGTGCCAGCAGTTACTCTCTAGCGTATGAGCAGTTCTTC. Translated: CASSYSLAYEQFF.

The chain recombines TRBV28 with TRBJ2-5, with D perhaps matching TRBD2 (6 bases). Trimming removed 4 bases from V and 5 bases from J, with 14 bases in between. The CDR3 covers 14 residues. CDR1 MDHEN and CDR2 SYDVKM come from the germline V gene. As DNA, the CDR3 is TGTGCCAGCAGTTCCCCGACTAGAAGGGAGACCCAGTACTTC. Amino acids: CASSSPTRRETQYF.

The J gene is TRBJ2-1, the V gene TRBV30; D gene ambiguous. This CDR3 spans 13 amino acids. CDR1 and CDR2 (germline): GTSNPN, SVGIG (reference sequence). The V end was cut by 4 bases, the J end by 5 bases, with 12 bases between. This chain's CDR3 is CAWMVINHNEQFF. Here the CDR3 DNA reads TGTGCCTGGATGGTTATTAACCACAATGAGCAGTTCTTC.

The chain combines TRBV6-2 or TRBV6-3 with TRBJ2-6; D unresolved. In germline, CDR1 is MNHEY, CDR2 SVGEGT. V lost 0 bases to trimming and J lost 1 base, with 4 bases between them. This CDR3 spans 15 amino acids. CDR3 nucleotide sequence: TGTGCCAGCAGTTACTCGACATCTGGGGCCAACGTCCTGACTTTC. Translation gives CASSYSTSGANVLTF.

CDR3 DNA sequence: TGTGCCAGCAGTCCCCAGGTGGGGGCTAATGAAAAACTGTTTTTT. It yields the protein CASSPQVGANEKLFF. This chain uses TRBV12-3 or TRBV12-4 with TRBJ1-4; a possible D gene is TRBD1 (5 bases). With 5 bases removed from V and 3 bases from J, the gap between germline ends came to 13 bases. CDR3 length: 15 amino acids.

V gene TRBV18 combines with J gene TRBJ2-3; 9 positions match TRBD2. Germline CDR1 reads KGHSH; CDR2 reads LQKENI. After removal of 9 bases from V and 5 bases from J, the junction contained 6 bases not matched to a gene. This CDR3 spans 13 amino acids. The CDR3 bases are TGTGCCAGTATAGCGGGAGTTGGAGATACGCAGTATTTT. Amino acids: CASIAGVGDTQYF.

The chain links TRBV7-9 to TRBJ2-4; TRBD2 might be the D (8 bases). Per germline, CDR1 SEHNR and CDR2 FQNEAQ (reference sequence). The CDR3 runs 15 residues. V lost 7 bases and J lost 5, with 18 bases in between. The CDR3 DNA reads TGTGCCAGCACCCCGGGAGGGGGCCAGGAAAACATTCAGTACTTC. Its translation: CASTPGGGQENIQYF.

The chain joins TRBV7-2 to TRBJ2-3; possible D gene TRBD2, 6 bases. CDR3 length: 13 amino acids. CDR1 and CDR2 (germline): SGHTA, FQGNSA. Between the trimmed V and J ends, which lost 4 bases and 4 bases, there was a span of 9 bases. CDR3 protein: CASSSTGADTQYF. Here the CDR3 DNA reads TGTGCCAGCAGCTCAACGGGGGCAGATACGCAGTATTTT.

The chain combines TRBV24-1 with TRBJ2-3; D is undetermined. The V end lost 4 bases, the J end lost 1 base, and 14 bases lay between the germline ends. The CDR3 totals 16 residues. The germline V gene has CDR1 KGHDR and CDR2 SFDVKD. The CDR3 is CATSDLRMPGTDTQYF. The CDR3 DNA sequence: TGTGCCACCAGTGACCTCCGGATGCCTGGCACAGATACGCAGTATTTT.

V usage is TRBV3-1 and J usage is TRBJ2-1; possible D gene TRBD2, 6 bases. The CDR3 consists of 15 residues. V was pared by 4 bases and J by 1 base, with 11 bases between. Germline V gene sequence: CDR1 LGHDT, CDR2 YNNKEL (reference sequence). The DNA of the CDR3 is TGTGCCAGCAGCCGGGACTTTGAATCCTACAATGAGCAGTTCTTC. Translated, it gives CASSRDFESYNEQFF.

This chain uses TRBV19 with TRBJ1-2; a possible D gene is TRBD1 (5 bases). Deletions cut 0 bases from V and 14 bases from J, with 16 bases between. In germline, CDR1 is LNHDA, CDR2 SQIVND (reference sequence). CDR3 length: 13 residues. Written as DNA, the CDR3 is TGTGCCAGTAGTATAGATCAACAGGAGAAGTGGACCTTC. Translating gives CASSIDQQEKWTF.

This rearrangement joins TRBV10-3 to TRBJ2-1; D is undetermined. The CDR3 covers 13 residues. Germline lookup yields CDR1 ENHRY and CDR2 SYGVKD. Trimming removed 4 bases from V and 2 bases from J, with 6 bases in between. CDR3 loop: CAISASTYNEQFF. CDR3 bases: TGTGCCATCAGTGCCTCAACCTACAATGAGCAGTTCTTC.